This TCR beta chain was retrieved from a study of shared clonotypes between healthy human individuals. Sorted-subset replicate PCR reactions were performed with 200 ng DNA, corresponding to tens of thousands of T cell genomes. Repertoires were generated with immunoSEQ multiplex PCR, while TCRdb's copy carries only in-frame clones and drops some. The sample has about 2 million clones, over 85% seen once. It was CD45RO-negative cells, positively selected for CCR7, that made up naive CD8 cells, with terminally differentiated effector memory CD45RA+ cells excluded. Study donors comprised healthy, HIV-negative adults devoid of recent acute infection or vaccination. Study findings and constraints: Larger richness was generally estimated for naive than memory subsets.

The ends were cut back, 0 bases at V and 4 bases at J, with 12 bases in the middle. This CDR3 region has 15 residues. Germline values: CDR1 PRHDT, CDR2 FYEKMQ (reference sequence). As regards this clone: Its antigen is unidentified.

Sequencing input: naive CD8+ T cells sorted from blood. The rearrangement uses TRBV13 and TRBJ1-2, with D perhaps matching TRBD1 (5 bases). The clonotype comes from a man younger than 35 in good health. The CDR3 region is CASSLGQTEPYGYTF. CDR3 coding DNA: TGTGCCAGCAGCTTAGGACAGACAGAGCCCTATGGCTACACCTTC.